Each of the 14 T cell receptor beta chains below was sequenced from the same sample in a study of blood T cell repertoires in COVID-19. Sequenced by immunoSEQ multiplex PCR; TCRdb stores in-frame clones only, minus some. Of 400,000 or so clones listed, approximately 89% are singletons. The material sequenced was peripheral blood. These receptors all stem from a middle-aged woman with COVID-19, enrolled during active disease.

This chain uses TRBV29-1 with TRBJ2-5; 13 nucleotides align to TRBD2. The germline gives CDR1 SQVTM, CDR2 ANQGSEA. The CDR3 covers 16 residues. J gave up 2 bases and V 8 bases, and 11 bases lay outside the gene matches. The CDR3 coding sequence is TGCAGCCGGACTAGCGGGAGAGTTGGGAAACAAGAGACCCAGTACTTC. It yields the protein CSRTSGRVGKQETQYF.

This rearrangement joins TRBV27 to TRBJ2-5, with 10 bases matching TRBD1. J was trimmed by 2 bases and V by 5 bases; bases with no gene match: 2. There are 14 residues in the CDR3. Germline assignment: CDR1 MNHEY and CDR2 SMNVEV (reference sequence). Written as DNA, the CDR3 is TGTGCCAGCAGTCGACAGGGGGCACAAGAGACCCAGTACTTC. Translation gives CASSRQGAQETQYF.

This clone was observed a single time. This chain connects TRBV6-1 to TRBJ1-6; perhaps TRBD1 as D (5 bases). This CDR3 comprises 15 residues. V was shortened by 3 bases and J by 9 bases, with 15 bases between the two germline ends. From germline, CDR1 is MNHNS and CDR2 SASEGT. DNA for the CDR3: TGTGCCAGCAGTGATTTGCGTCAGGGAAGTTCACCCCTCCACTTT. It specifies CASSDLRQGSSPLHF.

V usage is TRBV15 and J usage is TRBJ1-2; the D gene is possibly TRBD1 (5 bases). The V gene's germline CDR1 is LNHNV and CDR2 YYDKDF (reference sequence). The CDR3 sequence is 15 residues long. V gave up 3 bases and J gave up 2 bases, with 13 bases separating them. CDR3 region: CATSSGRGYNYGYTF. CDR3 sequence (DNA): TGTGCCACCAGCAGTGGAAGGGGTTACAACTATGGCTACACCTTC.

The chain has TRBV6-1 and TRBJ1-5, with D unresolved. Trimming pared 0 bases from V and 2 bases from J, leaving 14 bases between. The CDR3 length is 17 residues. Looked up from germline, CDR1 is MNHNS and CDR2 is SASEGT. CDR3 in DNA: TGTGCCAGCAGTGAAGCGAAGAGGGCTAGGGGCAATCAGCCCCAGCATTTT. This encodes CASSEAKRARGNQPQHF.

This chain connects TRBV5-1 to TRBJ1-1; TRBD1 matches 7 bases. J was trimmed by 2 bases and V by 0 bases; bases with no gene match: 4. The CDR3 extends over 15 amino acids. Germline V gives CDR1 SGHRS, CDR2 YFSETQ. The CDR3: CASSLGTGKNTEAFF. CDR3 in DNA: TGCGCCAGCAGCTTGGGGACAGGCAAAAACACTGAAGCTTTCTTT. Full variable domain (missing parts from reference TRBV5-1 and TRBJ1-1): KAGVTQTPRYLIKTRGQQVTLSCSPISGHRSVSWYQQTPGQGLQFLFEYFSETQRNKGNFPGRFSGRQFSNSRSEMNVSTLELGDSALYLCASSLGTGKNTEAFFGQGTRLTVV.

The chain has TRBV20-1 and TRBJ1-2, with D tentatively TRBD1 (6 bases). The CDR3 has 11 amino acids. Trimming removed 6 bases from V and 7 bases from J, with 12 bases in between. In germline, CDR1 is DFQATT, CDR2 SNEGSKA (reference sequence). CDR3 region: CSALQGVGYTF. CDR3 DNA: TGCAGTGCCCTACAGGGTGTTGGCTACACCTTC.

This chain uses TRBV18 with TRBJ1-3; D is uncertain. Trimming removed 0 bases at V and 2 bases at J, with 8 bases between. The CDR3 runs to 15 residues. Germline loops: CDR1 KGHSH, CDR2 LQKENI. The CDR3 reads CASSPPGGAGNTIYF. In nucleotides, the CDR3 is TGTGCCAGCTCACCACCGGGCGGGGCTGGAAACACCATATATTTT.

The chain employs TRBV2 and TRBJ1-2, with 7 bases identical to TRBD1. Trimming took 7 bases from V and 5 from J; bases not matched to a gene: 10. The germline gives CDR1 SNHLY, CDR2 FYNNEI. This CDR3 has 14 amino acids. The CDR3 region has the DNA TGTGCCAGCATTCCAAACAGGGGCGGGTATGGCTACACCTTC. It yields the protein CASIPNRGGYGYTF.

This clone was seen a single time. V usage is TRBV30 and J usage is TRBJ2-3, with unresolved D. This CDR3 has 12 amino acids. Trimming took 1 base from V and 2 from J, leaving 4 bases between them. Per germline, CDR1 GTSNPN and CDR2 SVGIG (reference sequence). CDR3 nucleotide sequence: TGTGCCTGGAGTGAATACACAGATACGCAGTATTTT. Protein: CAWSEYTDTQYF.

V gene TRBV7-2 combines with J gene TRBJ2-5; D is perhaps TRBD2 (7 bases). The V gene lost 6 bases and the J gene lost 5 bases, with 19 bases spanning the gap. CDR3 length: 15 residues. Germline values: CDR1 SGHTA, CDR2 FQGNSA. For the CDR3, the DNA is TGTGCCAGCAGTTCTTTGGGGAGGGGGTCCGAGACCCAGTACTTC. Its protein is CASSSLGRGSETQYF.

Points on this clone: Additional DNA sequences in this sample encode the identical CDR3. The rearrangement links TRBV2 to TRBJ1-2; D remains unclear. CDR1 and CDR2 (germline): SNHLY, FYNNEI. The CDR3 totals 13 residues. V gave up 2 bases and J gave up 4 bases, with 8 bases separating them. DNA for the CDR3: TGTGCCAGCAGTGAATCCGGGGTCTATGGCTACACCTTC. This translates into CASSESGVYGYTF.

This chain links TRBV28 with TRBJ1-2; D is unclear. V was trimmed by 2 bases and J by 4 bases, leaving 17 bases between them. The length of the CDR3 is 16 residues. Per germline, CDR1 MDHEN and CDR2 SYDVKM. CDR3 loop: CASSLGGEHSAYGYTF. CDR3 bases: TGTGCCAGCAGTTTAGGTGGTGAACATTCCGCCTATGGCTACACCTTC.

The V gene is TRBV5-1, the J gene TRBJ2-1; 9 bases map to TRBD2. Germline CDR1 SGHRS, CDR2 YFSETQ. This CDR3 has 16 amino acids. V shed 10 bases, J shed 0 bases, and the junction held 11 bases outside the gene matches. DNA of the CDR3: TGCGCCTCTCGGACTAGCGTTGTGAGCTCCTACAATGAGCAGTTCTTC. Translation gives CASRTSVVSSYNEQFF.